This is a list of T cell receptor beta chains from one sample in a study of glioma-infiltrating T cells after dendritic cell vaccination. Clones were read by immunoSEQ multiplex PCR, and TCRdb kept only the in-frame ones, dropping some. Seen here are 50,000 to 80,000 clones, 75% to 90% observed once, and the top ten hold about 9%. Material: blood, obtained before dendritic cell vaccination. These receptors were collected from a human donor with glioblastoma. The CDR3 runs from the conserved cysteine through the conserved F or W. D genes are given only for firm matches. Not every row has a clone size; where given, it reads once, few, many or a size class.

>NA|TRBJ2-2|TRBD1|TRBV5-1
TGCGCCAGCAGCTTAGGGGGCCGGAACACCGGGGAGCTGTTTTTT
CASSLGGRNTGELFF
>NA|TRBJ1-5|NA|TRBV5-1
TGCGCCAGCAGCTTGGGGGGGCTGAGCAATCAGCCCCAGCATTTT
CASSLGGLSNQPQHF
>NA|TRBJ2-1|NA|TRBV4-1
TGCGCCAGCAGCCAAGAACCCCGACTAGATCTTGAGCAGTTCTTC
CASSQEPRLDLEQFF
>NA|TRBJ2-7|NA|TRBV20-1
TGCAGTGCTAGCGGGGGATACGAGCAGTACTTC
CSASGGYEQYF
>NA|TRBJ1-3|NA|TRBV28
TGTGCCAGCAGTTTACCCGACAGGGGAAACACCATATATTTT
CASSLPDRGNTIYF
>NA|TRBJ1-2|NA|TRBV5-6
TGTGCCAGCTCCCCATGGGGGGGCTATGGCTACACCTTC
CASSPWGGYGYTF
>NA|TRBJ2-5|TRBD2|TRBV4-1
TGCGCCAGCAGCCAAGGCATAAGACTAGCGGGGGGGCTTAGAGAGACCCAGTACTTC
CASSQGIRLAGGLRETQYF
>NA|TRBJ2-7|NA|TRBV27
TGTGCCAGCAGTTTATCTATGCGGTACGAGCAGTACTTC
CASSLSMRYEQYF
>NA|TRBJ2-3|NA|TRBV30
TGTGCCTGGGGAGGGGAAGTCGCGCAGTATTTT
CAWGGEVAQYF
>once|TRBJ2-7|NA|TRBV29-1
TGCAGCGTTGGTGACGGGTACGAGCAGTACTTC
CSVGDGYEQYF
>NA|TRBJ2-3|NA|TRBV4-1
TGCGCCAGCAGCCAAGGTGGCGATACGCAGTATTTT
CASSQGGDTQYF
>once|TRBJ2-5|TRBD2|TRBV7-2
TGTGCCAGCAGCGTTGGCCGGGGAGGGGTGGAGACCCAGTACTTC
CASSVGRGGVETQYF
>NA|TRBJ1-6|NA|TRBV6-6
TGTGCCAGCAGTTACCGTAATTATAATTCACCCCTCCACTTT
CASSYRNYNSPLHF
>NA|TRBJ2-1|TRBD1|TRBV5-4
TGTGCCAGCAGCCGGGACAGGGATGGTGAGCAGTTCTTC
CASSRDRDGEQFF
>NA|TRBJ2-5|NA|TRBV27
TGTGCCAGCGCTTTCGAGGAGACCCAGTACTTC
CASAFEETQYF
>NA|TRBJ1-5|NA|TRBV2
TGTGCCAGCAGTGGCGACAACAATCAGCCCCAGCATTTT
CASSGDNNQPQHF
>NA|TRBJ2-3|NA|TRBV15
TGTGCCACCAGCAGGGCAGGGAACACAGATACGCAGTATTTT
CATSRAGNTDTQYF
>NA|TRBJ1-2|NA|TRBV7-9
TGTGCCAGCAGCCGATTGTCCAGGGGCACCCTTGGCTACACCTTC
CASSRLSRGTLGYTF
>NA|TRBJ2-7|TRBD1|TRBV5-1
TGCGCCAGCAGCGAGACGGGACAGGGGGCCTACGAGCAGTACTTC
CASSETGQGAYEQYF